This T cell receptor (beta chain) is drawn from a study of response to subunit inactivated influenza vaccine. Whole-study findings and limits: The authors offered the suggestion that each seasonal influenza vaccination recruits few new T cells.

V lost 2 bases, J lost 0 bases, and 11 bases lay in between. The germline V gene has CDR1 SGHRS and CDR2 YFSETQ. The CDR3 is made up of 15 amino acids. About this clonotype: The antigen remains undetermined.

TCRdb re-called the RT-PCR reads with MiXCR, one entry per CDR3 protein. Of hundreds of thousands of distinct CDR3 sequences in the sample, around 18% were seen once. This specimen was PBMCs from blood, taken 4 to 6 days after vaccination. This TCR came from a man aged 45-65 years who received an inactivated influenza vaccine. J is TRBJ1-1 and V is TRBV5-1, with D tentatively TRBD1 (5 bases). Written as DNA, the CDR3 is TGCGCCAGCAGCTTTTCCGGGACGGTGAACACTGAAGCTTTCTTT. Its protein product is CASSFSGTVNTEAFF.